This T cell receptor beta chain was recovered during a study of CD8+ T cells in alopecia areata. Study-level information: Each of the treated patients was given oral tofacitinib, 5 to 10 mg twice daily, for moderate-to-severe alopecia areata. Tofacitinib therapy took 6 to 18 months; 6 months off drug came after.

The junction had 0 bases not matched to a gene; V was cut back by 0 bases and J by 4 bases. The germline V gene has CDR1 SGDLS and CDR2 YYNGEE. The length of the CDR3 is 15 residues. Following RNA extraction, reverse transcription yielded cDNA that acted as the sequencing template. Produced via immunoSEQ multiplex PCR; TCRdb's table is partial and in-frame only. This repertoire shows around 250,000 clones, roughly 69% found once; its top ten account for approximately 1.2%. Regarding this clone: The sample carries other DNA sequences with the same CDR3.

This clonotype originated in a human donor with alopecia areata. This specimen was CD4+ T cells sorted from blood, taken at week 0. J is TRBJ2-1 and V is TRBV9; 11 positions match TRBD1. CDR3 in DNA: TGTGCCAGCAGCGTAGGGGACAGGGGGTACAATGAGCAGTTCTTC. It codes for CASSVGDRGYNEQFF.